This paragraph covers one T cell receptor (beta chain) sequence. This clonotype was detected only once. The antigen it binds to is not known. Base qualities are missing; no much larger clone stands one base away. On its own, one read is weak support. Profiling of TCR beta VDJ combinations and CDR3 sequences used genomic DNA as the template. TCR repertoire sequencing was run on an Illumina HiSeq 2000. From the authors' description of their analysis: TRBV/TRBJ rearrangement plots, CDR3 size and DJ length profiles, and Simpson's diversity index were used to evaluate the repertoires. The immunodominant clone was defined as the most abundant DNA sequence in deep sequencing data. CDR3 amino acid sequences were screened for sharing across subjects and compared with published repertoires and the VDJdb database. Starting from the raw public reads, TCRdb applied fastp trimming at Q25, assembled clones with MiXCR and retained in-frame beta chains. Entries are consolidated by CDR3 protein sequence, retaining the most common genes and DNA. Clone size and V and J calls follow TCRdb, not the original study. In this sample the table shows hundreds of thousands of distinct CDR3 sequences, about 70% of which occur a single time. The biggest ten clones account for under 5% of the sample.

Reading the germline V gene gives CDR1 SGHDT and CDR2 YYEEEE. V loses 1 base, J loses 8 bases, and the germline ends lie 10 bases apart. Including the terminal cysteine and phenylalanine, the CDR3 comprises 13 residues. The kept DNA is CDR3 alone, 39 bases in frame from the first base. These data are taken from a study of CD8+CD57+ T cells in acquired aplastic anemia (dated by TCRdb to 2017 to 2018). A note on the overall study: A mean of about 3.2 ug of DNA, ranging from roughly 0.17 to 30 ug, was extracted from sorted CD4+ and CD8+ cells. Healthy donor samples averaged roughly 9.8 million reads for CD4+ and about 12 million for CD8+ cells. The investigation overall reported the following: No significant difference in CD8+ Simpson's diversity was found between patients and healthy controls (P=0.060). Approximately 27 CD8+ CDR3 sequences were found in both patients and controls but appeared to be highly expressed in patients and within the immunodominant clones of the patients.

The study deep-sequenced TCR repertoires of sorted CD4+ and CD8+ blood T cells from severe aplastic anemia patients and healthy subjects. Ficoll-Paque density gradient centrifugation was used to isolate peripheral blood mononuclear cells. Before DNA extraction, CD4+ and CD8+ T cells were sorted by FACS or by magnetic beads. The receptor's source is a human donor in good health, serving as a control. Sequenced sample: sorted CD4+, CD8+, or CD8+CD57+ T cells (not recorded which) from PBMCs. The rearrangement combines TRBV5-6 with TRBJ2-1; the D gene cannot be resolved reliably. The nucleotides read TGTGCCAGCAGCTTGACTCGGGTACATGAGCAGTTCTTC. It is translated as CASSLTRVHEQFF. Where the CDR3 stops, the reference TRBV5-6 and TRBJ2-1 genes take over; the full variable domain is DAGVTQSPTHLIKTRGQQVTLRCSPKSGHDTVSWYQQALGQGPQFIFQYYEEEERQRGNFPDRFSGHQFPNYSSELNVNALLLGDSALYLCASSLTRVHEQFFGPGTRLTVL.